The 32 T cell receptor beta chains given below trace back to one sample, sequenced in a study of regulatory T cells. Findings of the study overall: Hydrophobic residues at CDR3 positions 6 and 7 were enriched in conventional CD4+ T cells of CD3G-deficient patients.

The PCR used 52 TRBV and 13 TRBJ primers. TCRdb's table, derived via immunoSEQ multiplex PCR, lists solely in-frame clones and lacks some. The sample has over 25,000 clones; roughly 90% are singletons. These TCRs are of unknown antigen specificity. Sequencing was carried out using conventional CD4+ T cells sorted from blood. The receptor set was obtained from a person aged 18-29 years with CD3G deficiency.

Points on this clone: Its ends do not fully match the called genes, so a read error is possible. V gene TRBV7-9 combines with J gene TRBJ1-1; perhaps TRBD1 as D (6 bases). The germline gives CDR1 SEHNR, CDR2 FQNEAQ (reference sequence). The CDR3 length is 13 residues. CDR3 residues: CAGGRFENTEAFF. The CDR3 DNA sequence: TGCGCCGGGGGCAGGTTCGAGAACACTGAAGCTTTCTTT.

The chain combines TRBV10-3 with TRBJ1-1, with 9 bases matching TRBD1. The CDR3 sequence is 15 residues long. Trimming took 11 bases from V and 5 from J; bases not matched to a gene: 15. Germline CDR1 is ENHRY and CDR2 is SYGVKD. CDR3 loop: CAASGTGSGRTEAFF. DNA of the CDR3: TGTGCCGCCTCCGGGACAGGGTCAGGTAGGACTGAAGCTTTCTTT.

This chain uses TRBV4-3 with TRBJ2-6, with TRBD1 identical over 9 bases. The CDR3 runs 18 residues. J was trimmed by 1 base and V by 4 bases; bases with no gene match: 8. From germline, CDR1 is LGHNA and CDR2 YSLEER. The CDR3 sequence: CASSPDRGISSGANVLTF. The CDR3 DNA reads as TGCGCCAGCAGCCCCGACAGGGGGATCTCGTCTGGGGCCAACGTCCTGACTTTC.

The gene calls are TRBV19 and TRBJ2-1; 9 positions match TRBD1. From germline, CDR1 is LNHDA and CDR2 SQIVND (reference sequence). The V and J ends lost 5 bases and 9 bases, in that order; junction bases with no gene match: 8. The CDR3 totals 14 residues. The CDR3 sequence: CASSSRTGVSEQFF. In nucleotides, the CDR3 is TGTGCCAGTAGTTCCCGGACAGGGGTGAGTGAGCAGTTCTTC.

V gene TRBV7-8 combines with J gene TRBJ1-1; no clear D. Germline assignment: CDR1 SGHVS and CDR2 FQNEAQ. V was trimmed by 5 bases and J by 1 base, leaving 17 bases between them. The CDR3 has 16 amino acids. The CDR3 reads CASSPNPAGANTEAFF. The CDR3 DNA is TGTGCCAGCAGCCCAAACCCGGCAGGCGCGAACACTGAAGCTTTCTTT.

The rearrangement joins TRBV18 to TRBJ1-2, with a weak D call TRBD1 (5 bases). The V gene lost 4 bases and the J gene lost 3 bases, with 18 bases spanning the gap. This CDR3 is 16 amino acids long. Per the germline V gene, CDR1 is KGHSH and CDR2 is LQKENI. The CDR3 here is CASSRSGSGDYYGYTF. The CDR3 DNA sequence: TGTGCCAGCTCACGATCCGGTTCGGGGGACTACTATGGCTACACCTTC.

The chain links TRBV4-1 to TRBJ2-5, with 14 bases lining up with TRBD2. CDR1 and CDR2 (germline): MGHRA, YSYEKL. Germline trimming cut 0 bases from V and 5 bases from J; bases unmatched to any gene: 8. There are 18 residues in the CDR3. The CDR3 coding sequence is TGCGCCAGCAGCCAAGATGGGACTAGCGGGGGCTCCGGGGAGACCCAGTACTTC. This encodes CASSQDGTSGGSGETQYF.

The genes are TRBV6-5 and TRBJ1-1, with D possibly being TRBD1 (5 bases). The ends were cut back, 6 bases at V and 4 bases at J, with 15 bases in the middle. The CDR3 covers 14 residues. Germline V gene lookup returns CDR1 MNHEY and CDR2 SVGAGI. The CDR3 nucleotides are TGTGCCAGCAGGCCGGGACCACGAACCACTGAAGCTTTCTTT. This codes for CASRPGPRTTEAFF.

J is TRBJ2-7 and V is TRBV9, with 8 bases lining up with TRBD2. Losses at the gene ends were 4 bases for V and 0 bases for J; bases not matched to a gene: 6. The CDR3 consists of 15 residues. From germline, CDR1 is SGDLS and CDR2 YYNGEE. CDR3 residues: CASSPRGGSSYEQYF. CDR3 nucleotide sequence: TGTGCCAGCAGCCCCCGGGGGGGGAGCTCCTACGAGCAGTACTTC. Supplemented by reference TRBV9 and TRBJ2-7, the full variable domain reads DSGVTQTPKHLITATGQRVTLRCSPRSGDLSVYWYQQSLDQGLQFLIQYYNGEERAKGNILERFSAQQFPDLHSELNLSSLELGDSALYFCASSPRGGSSYEQYFGPGTRLTVT.

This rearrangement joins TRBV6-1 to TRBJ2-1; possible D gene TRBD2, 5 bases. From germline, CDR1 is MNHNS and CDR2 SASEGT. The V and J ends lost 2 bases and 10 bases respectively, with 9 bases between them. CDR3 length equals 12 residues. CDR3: CASSESRGEQFF. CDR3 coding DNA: TGTGCCAGCAGTGAATCCCGGGGAGAGCAGTTCTTC.

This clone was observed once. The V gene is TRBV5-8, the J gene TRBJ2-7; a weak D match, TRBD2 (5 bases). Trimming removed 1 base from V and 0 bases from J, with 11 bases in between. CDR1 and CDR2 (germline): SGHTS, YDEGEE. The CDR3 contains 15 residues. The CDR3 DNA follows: TGTGCCAGCAGCTTGCCGGCGGGCCGCTCCTACGAGCAGTACTTC. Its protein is CASSLPAGRSYEQYF.

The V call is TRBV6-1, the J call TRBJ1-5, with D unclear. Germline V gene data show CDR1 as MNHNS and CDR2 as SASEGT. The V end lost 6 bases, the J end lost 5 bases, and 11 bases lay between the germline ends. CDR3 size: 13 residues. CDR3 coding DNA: TGTGCCAGCAGCCCCGGGCCCTATCAGCCCCAGCATTTT. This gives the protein CASSPGPYQPQHF.

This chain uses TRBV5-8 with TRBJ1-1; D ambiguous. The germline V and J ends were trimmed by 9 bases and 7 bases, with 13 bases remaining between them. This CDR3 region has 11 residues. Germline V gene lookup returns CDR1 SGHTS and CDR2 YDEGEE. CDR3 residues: CATRGRDEAFF. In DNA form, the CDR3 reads TGTGCCACCCGAGGGAGGGATGAAGCTTTCTTT. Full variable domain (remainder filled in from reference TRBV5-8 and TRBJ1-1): EAGVTQSPTHLIKTRGQQATLRCSPISGHTSVYWYQQALGLGLQFLLWYDEGEERNRGNFPPRFSGRQFPNYSSELNVNALELEDSALYLCATRGRDEAFFGQGTRLTVV.

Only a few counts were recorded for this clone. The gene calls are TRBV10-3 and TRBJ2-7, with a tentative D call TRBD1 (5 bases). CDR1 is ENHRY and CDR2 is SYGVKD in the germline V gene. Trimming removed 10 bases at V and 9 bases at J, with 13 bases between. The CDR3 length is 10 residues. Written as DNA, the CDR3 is TGTGCCACCCAGGGAAGAAGGCAGTACTTC. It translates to CATQGRRQYF.

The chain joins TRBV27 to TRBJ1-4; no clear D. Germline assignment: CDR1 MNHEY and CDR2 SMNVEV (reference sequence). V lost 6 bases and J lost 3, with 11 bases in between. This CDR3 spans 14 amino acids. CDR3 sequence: CASRPSQANEKLFF. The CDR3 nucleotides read TGTGCCAGCAGACCCTCCCAGGCTAATGAAAAACTGTTTTTT.

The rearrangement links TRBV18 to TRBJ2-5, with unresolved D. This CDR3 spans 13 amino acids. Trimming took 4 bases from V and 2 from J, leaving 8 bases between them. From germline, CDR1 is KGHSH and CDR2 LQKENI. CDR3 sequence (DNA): TGTGCCAGCTCACGTGACACTCAAGAGACCCAGTACTTC. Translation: CASSRDTQETQYF.

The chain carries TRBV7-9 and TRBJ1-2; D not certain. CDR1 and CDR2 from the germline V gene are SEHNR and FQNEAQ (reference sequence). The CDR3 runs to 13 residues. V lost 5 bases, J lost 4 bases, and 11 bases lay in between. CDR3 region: CASSPIKIYGYTF. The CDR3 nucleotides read TGTGCCAGCAGCCCGATCAAAATCTATGGCTACACCTTC.

For the CDR3, the DNA is TGTGCCTGGGCAGGGGCGAATCAGCCCCAGCATTTT. Translating gives CAWAGANQPQHF. V usage is TRBV30 and J usage is TRBJ1-5; TRBD1 is a possible D gene (6 bases). Trimming stripped 5 bases from V and 4 bases from J, with 9 bases between. The CDR3 length is 12 residues. Germline CDR1 is GTSNPN and CDR2 is SVGIG (reference sequence).

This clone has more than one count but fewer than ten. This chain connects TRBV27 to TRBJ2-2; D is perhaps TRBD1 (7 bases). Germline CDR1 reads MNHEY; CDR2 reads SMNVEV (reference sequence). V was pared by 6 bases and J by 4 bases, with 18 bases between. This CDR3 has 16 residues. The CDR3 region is CASRRLGGGVTGELFF. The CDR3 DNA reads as TGTGCCAGCAGAAGACTAGGGGGCGGGGTCACCGGGGAGCTGTTTTTT.

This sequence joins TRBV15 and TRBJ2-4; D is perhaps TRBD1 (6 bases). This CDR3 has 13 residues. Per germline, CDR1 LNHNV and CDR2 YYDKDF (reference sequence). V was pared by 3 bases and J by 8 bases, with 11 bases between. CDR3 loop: CATSREQGHIQYF. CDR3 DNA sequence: TGTGCCACCAGCAGGGAACAGGGTCACATTCAGTACTTC.

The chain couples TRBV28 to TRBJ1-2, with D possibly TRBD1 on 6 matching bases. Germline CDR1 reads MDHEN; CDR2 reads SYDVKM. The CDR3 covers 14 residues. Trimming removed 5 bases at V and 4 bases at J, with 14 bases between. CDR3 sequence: CASSTQGQFYGYTF. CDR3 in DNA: TGTGCCAGCAGTACCCAAGGACAGTTCTATGGCTACACCTTC.

The CDR3 here is CASSRGSNQPQHF. The CDR3 nucleotides are TGTGCCAGCAGTAGAGGGTCCAATCAGCCCCAGCATTTT. The V gene is TRBV6-4, the J gene TRBJ1-5; D gene ambiguous. The V end lost 5 bases, the J end lost 3 bases, and 8 bases lay between the germline ends. CDR3 length: 13 residues. Germline loops: CDR1 MRHNA, CDR2 SNTAGT.

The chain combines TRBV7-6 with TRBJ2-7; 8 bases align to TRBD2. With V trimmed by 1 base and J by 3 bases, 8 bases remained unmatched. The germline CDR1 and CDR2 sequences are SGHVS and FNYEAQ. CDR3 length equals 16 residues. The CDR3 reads CASSLETGGQGYEQYF. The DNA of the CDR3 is TGTGCCAGCAGCTTAGAAACGGGGGGGCAGGGCTACGAGCAGTACTTC.

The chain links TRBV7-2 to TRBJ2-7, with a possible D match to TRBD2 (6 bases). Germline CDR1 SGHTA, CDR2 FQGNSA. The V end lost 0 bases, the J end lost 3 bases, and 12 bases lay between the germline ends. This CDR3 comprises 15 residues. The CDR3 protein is CASSLAGGLGYEQYF. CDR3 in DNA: TGTGCCAGCAGCTTAGCGGGGGGTTTGGGCTACGAGCAGTACTTC.

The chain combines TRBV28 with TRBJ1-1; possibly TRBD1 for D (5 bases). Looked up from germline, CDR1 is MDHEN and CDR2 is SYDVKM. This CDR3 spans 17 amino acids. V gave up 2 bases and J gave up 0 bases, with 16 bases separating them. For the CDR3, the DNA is TGTGCCAGCAGTTTAAAAGGGACTGTCCTCATGAACACTGAAGCTTTCTTT. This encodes CASSLKGTVLMNTEAFF.

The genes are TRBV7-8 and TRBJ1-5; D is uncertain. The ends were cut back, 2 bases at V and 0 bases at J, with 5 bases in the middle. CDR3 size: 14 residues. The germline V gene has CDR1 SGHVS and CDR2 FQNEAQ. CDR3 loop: CASSLQDSNQPQHF. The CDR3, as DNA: TGTGCCAGCAGCTTACAGGATAGCAATCAGCCCCAGCATTTT.

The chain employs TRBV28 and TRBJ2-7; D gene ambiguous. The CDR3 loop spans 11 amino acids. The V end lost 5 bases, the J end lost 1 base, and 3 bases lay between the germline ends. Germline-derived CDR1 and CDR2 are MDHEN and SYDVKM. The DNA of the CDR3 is TGTGCCAGCAGTACGTCCTACGAGCAGTACTTC. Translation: CASSTSYEQYF. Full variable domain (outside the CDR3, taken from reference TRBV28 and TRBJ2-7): DVKVTQSSRYLVKRTGEKVFLECVQDMDHENMFWYRQDPGLGLRLIYFSYDVKMKEKGDIPEGYSVSREKKERFSLILESASTNQTSMYLCASSTSYEQYFGPGTRLTVT.

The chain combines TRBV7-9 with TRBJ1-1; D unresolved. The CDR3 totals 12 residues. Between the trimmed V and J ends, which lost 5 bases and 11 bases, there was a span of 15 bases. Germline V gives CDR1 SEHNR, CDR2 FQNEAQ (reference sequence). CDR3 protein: CASSNRAAGAFF. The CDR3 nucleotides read TGTGCCAGCAGCAACCGGGCCGCCGGGGCTTTCTTT.

CDR3 protein: CASSLAKVEVQFF. CDR3 bases: TGTGCCAGCAGCTTAGCGAAGGTGGAAGTGCAGTTCTTC. V gene TRBV7-9 combines with J gene TRBJ2-1; D ambiguous. V shed 0 bases and J shed 12 bases, with 12 bases lying between them. Germline-derived CDR1 and CDR2 are SEHNR and FQNEAQ (reference sequence). The CDR3 runs to 13 residues.

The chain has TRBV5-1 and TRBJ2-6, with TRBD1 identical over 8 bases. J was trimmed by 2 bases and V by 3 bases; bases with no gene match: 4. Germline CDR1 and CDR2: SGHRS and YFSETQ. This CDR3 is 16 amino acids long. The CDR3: CASSSKQGAGANVLTF. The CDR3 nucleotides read TGCGCCAGCAGCTCCAAACAGGGGGCTGGGGCCAACGTCCTGACTTTC.

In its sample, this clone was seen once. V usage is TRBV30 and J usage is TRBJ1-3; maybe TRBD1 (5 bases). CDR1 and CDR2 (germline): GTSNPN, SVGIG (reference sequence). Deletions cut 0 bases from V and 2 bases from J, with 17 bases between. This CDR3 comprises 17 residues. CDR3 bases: TGTGCCTGGAGTGTAGTCGGGCAGGGAGGAACTGGAAACACCATATATTTT. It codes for CAWSVVGQGGTGNTIYF.

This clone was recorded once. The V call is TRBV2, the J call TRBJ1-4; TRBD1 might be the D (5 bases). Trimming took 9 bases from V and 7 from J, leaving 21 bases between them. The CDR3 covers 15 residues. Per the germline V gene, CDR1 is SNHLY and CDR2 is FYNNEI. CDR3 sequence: CASSSQGARGEKLFF. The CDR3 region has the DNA TGTGCCAGTTCTTCGCAAGGGGCGCGGGGTGAAAAACTGTTTTTT.